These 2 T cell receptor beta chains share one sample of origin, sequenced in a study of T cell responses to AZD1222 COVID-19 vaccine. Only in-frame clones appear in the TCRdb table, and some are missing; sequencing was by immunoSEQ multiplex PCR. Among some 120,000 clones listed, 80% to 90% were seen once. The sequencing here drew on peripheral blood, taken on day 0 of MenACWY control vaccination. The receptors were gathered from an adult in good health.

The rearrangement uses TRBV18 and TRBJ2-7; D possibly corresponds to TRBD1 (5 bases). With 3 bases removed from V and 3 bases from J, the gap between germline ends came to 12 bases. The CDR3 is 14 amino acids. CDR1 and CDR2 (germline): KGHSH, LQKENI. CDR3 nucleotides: TGTGCCAGCTCACCGGCCAGGGAAAGCTACGAGCAGTACTTC. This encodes CASSPARESYEQYF.

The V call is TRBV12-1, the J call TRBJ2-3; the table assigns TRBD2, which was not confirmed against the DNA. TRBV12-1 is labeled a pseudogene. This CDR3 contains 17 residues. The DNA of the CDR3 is TGTGCCAGCAGCCGCCCCCGACTAGTTAACAGCACAGATACGCAGTATTTT. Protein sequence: CASSRPRLVNSTDTQYF.